This note documents a single TCR beta chain sequence. The antigen remains undetermined. This sample is drawn from a study of cytomegalovirus exposure and HLA in healthy donors. Study-wide points: With DRB1 most and HLA-C fewest, TCR association rates differed between HLA loci in a later analysis.

PCR involved 60 Vbeta and 13 Jbeta primers. Generated by immunoSEQ multiplex PCR, the TCRdb table keeps only in-frame clones and is missing some. The sample has 150,000 or so clones; over 80% are singletons. Sequences were obtained from PBMCs. This sequence originates from a male donor in good health and CMV-seropositive.

CDR3 sequence reads: CASSVGQGNRNTEAFF. CDR3 sequence (DNA): TGTGCCAGCAGTGTTGGACAGGGCAACAGGAACACTGAAGCTTTCTTT. The chain uses TRBV6-1 and TRBJ1-1, with 8 bases that match TRBD1. The CDR3 is 16 amino acids. V lost 4 bases to trimming and J lost 1 base; unmatched junction nucleotides: 8. CDR1 MNHNS and CDR2 SASEGT come from the germline V gene.